This entry describes one TCR beta chain. What it binds is unknown. Profiling relied on immunoSEQ multiplex PCR, and the TCRdb table lists in-frame clones only, not all of them. The sample carries about 59,000 clones, 70% to 85% recorded once. CDR1 and CDR2 from the germline V gene are SGHTA and FQGNSA. V lost 5 bases and J lost 2, with 18 bases in between. This CDR3 has 17 residues. This specimen belongs to a study of T cell responses to AZD1222 COVID-19 vaccine. General study results and limits: Repertoires in all cases were sampled only once the peak T cell response had passed. Donors in the cohort were predominantly white British and more often female, and clonal diversity was possibly underestimated.

The chain is built from TRBV7-2 and TRBJ1-4; maybe TRBD1 (5 bases). The material sequenced was peripheral blood, taken on day 0 of AZD1222 vaccination. This sequence was found in an adult in good health. Here the CDR3 reads CASSQKRGSGTNEKLFF. Written as DNA, the CDR3 is TGTGCCAGCAGCCAGAAAAGGGGTAGCGGGACTAATGAAAAACTGTTTTTT.